A selection of T cell receptor beta chains follows, all from one sample in a study of T cell repertoires in cytomegalovirus infection. TCRdb analysed the reads with MiXCR anew, one entry per CDR3 protein. The sample carries fewer than 350,000 distinct CDR3 sequences, roughly 15% recorded once. Material for sequencing was PBMCs. Receptor source: a human donor in good health (CMV status not recorded). Some clones in this sample may be carry-over from other donors' samples. Each CDR3 is given with its conserved first and last residue. D genes are given only for firm matches. Some rows mark clone size as missing; the rest say once, few, many or name a class of expanded clone.

size | J | V | D | CDR3 | DNA
many | TRBJ2-3 | TRBV24-1 | NA | CATTGGVSTDTQYF | TGTGCCACCACCGGAGGAGTTAGCACAGATACGCAGTATTTT
NA | TRBJ1-4 | TRBV2 | TRBD1 | CASSEDAGQRKLFF | TGTGCCAGCAGTGAAGACGCGGGACAGCGGAAACTGTTTTTT
NA | TRBJ2-6 | TRBV25-1 | NA | CASSDGTGTGANVLTF | TGTGCCAGCAGTGACGGGACGGGCACTGGGGCCAACGTCCTGACTTTC
NA | TRBJ2-1 | TRBV25-1 | TRBD1 | CASSLRQGEYNEQFF | TGTGCCAGCAGCCTTAGACAGGGGGAATACAATGAGCAGTTCTTC
many | TRBJ2-2 | TRBV15 | NA | CATSRVSGAGNTGELFF | TGTGCCACCAGCAGAGTATCAGGGGCTGGGAACACCGGGGAGCTGTTTTTT
few | TRBJ2-7 | TRBV28 | TRBD1 | CASIRTGGYEQYF | TGTGCCAGCATACGGACAGGGGGCTACGAGCAGTACTTC
NA | TRBJ2-3 | TRBV15 | NA | CATSTDSSSHTDTQYF | TGTGCCACCAGCACGGACAGTTCGAGTCACACAGATACGCAGTATTTT
few | TRBJ1-4 | TRBV18 | NA | CASSPMEDSNEKLFF | TGTGCCAGCTCACCGATGGAAGACAGTAATGAAAAACTGTTTTTT
NA | TRBJ1-1 | TRBV7-2 | NA | CASSFIGVLANTEAFF | TGTGCCAGCAGCTTTATCGGGGTCTTAGCGAACACTGAAGCTTTCTTT
NA | TRBJ1-1 | TRBV28 | TRBD1 | CANSPGQAGNTEAFF | TGTGCCAACAGTCCCGGACAGGCAGGGAACACTGAAGCTTTCTTT
few | TRBJ2-5 | TRBV12-3/TRBV12-4 | NA | CASTRVSQETQYF | TGTGCCAGCACCCGAGTATCGCAAGAGACCCAGTACTTC
few | TRBJ2-7 | TRBV4-1 | NA | CASSQDLLSTYEQYF | TGCGCCAGCAGCCAAGATTTGCTCAGTACCTACGAGCAGTACTTC
many | TRBJ1-2 | TRBV6-1 | TRBD1 | CASSEPGTAGDYGYTF | TGTGCCAGCAGTGAACCCGGGACAGCCGGCGACTATGGCTACACCTTC
NA | TRBJ1-3 | TRBV2 | NA | CASSDPRTEPRSRLNTIYF | TGTGCCAGCAGTGATCCCCGAACGGAGCCCCGTTCACGGTTGAACACCATATATTTT
many | TRBJ2-5 | TRBV12-3/TRBV12-4 | TRBD2 | CASSLLAGEETQYF | TGTGCCAGCAGTTTGCTAGCGGGGGAAGAGACCCAGTACTTC
NA | TRBJ2-7 | TRBV6-5 | TRBD2 | CASSYASGGVQYF | TGTGCCAGCAGTTACGCTAGCGGGGGTGTTCAGTACTTC
many | TRBJ2-3 | TRBV10-3 | TRBD1 | CAISLTRDRGTDTQYF | TGTGCCATCAGCCTCACTCGGGACAGGGGCACAGATACGCAGTATTTT
NA | TRBJ1-2 | TRBV27 | NA | CASFGREYGYTF | TGTGCCAGCTTTGGACGGGAGTATGGCTACACCTTC
NA | TRBJ2-1 | TRBV12-3/TRBV12-4 | TRBD2 | CASSPGGAFYNEQFF | TGTGCCAGCAGCCCCGGGGGGGCCTTTTACAATGAGCAGTTCTTC
NA | TRBJ1-4 | TRBV20-1 | TRBD1 | CSARDSLNEKLFF | TGCAGTGCTCGGGACAGCTTGAATGAAAAACTGTTTTTT
many | TRBJ1-1 | TRBV6-2/TRBV6-3 | NA | CASSLDIFAEAFF | TGTGCCAGCAGTTTAGACATTTTCGCTGAAGCTTTCTTT
many | TRBJ2-5 | TRBV7-8 | NA | CASSRGRVAETQYF | TGTGCCAGCAGCAGGGGCAGGGTGGCGGAGACCCAGTACTTC
many | TRBJ2-1 | TRBV12-3/TRBV12-4 | NA | CASVLGGLLRNEQFF | TGTGCCAGCGTCTTGGGGGGACTCCTGAGGAATGAGCAGTTCTTC
NA | TRBJ2-7 | TRBV12-3/TRBV12-4 | TRBD1 | CASSPPGTAKAYEQYF | TGTGCCAGCAGTCCCCCGGGGACAGCCAAGGCTTACGAGCAGTACTTC
few | TRBJ1-6 | TRBV5-4 | NA | CASSSGTSSPLHF | TGTGCCAGCAGCTCCGGGACGAGTTCACCCCTCCACTTT
NA | TRBJ2-1 | TRBV7-3 | TRBD2 | CASSPGLAGDEQFF | TGTGCCAGCAGCCCGGGACTAGCGGGGGATGAGCAGTTCTTC
many | TRBJ2-5 | TRBV7-2 | NA | CASSLRSMRGETQYF | TGTGCCAGCAGCCTCCGGTCAATGAGGGGAGAGACCCAGTACTTC
many | TRBJ1-3 | TRBV7-2 | NA | CASSFGGYSGNTIYF | TGTGCCAGCAGCTTTGGGGGTTACTCTGGAAACACCATATATTTT
NA | TRBJ1-1 | TRBV20-1 | NA | CSAREALNTEAFF | TGCAGTGCTAGAGAGGCACTGAACACTGAAGCTTTCTTT
NA | TRBJ2-1 | TRBV6-2/TRBV6-3 | TRBD2 | CASRPTSGRDYNEQFF | TGTGCCAGCAGACCAACTAGCGGGCGAGACTACAATGAGCAGTTCTTC
many | TRBJ2-2 | TRBV2 | TRBD2 | CASSELGLADTGELFF | TGTGCCAGCAGTGAACTCGGGCTAGCGGACACCGGGGAGCTGTTTTTT
few | TRBJ2-7 | TRBV20-1 | NA | CSARVGRLGEQYF | TGCAGTGCTAGAGTCGGTAGGCTAGGCGAGCAGTACTTC
NA | TRBJ1-4 | TRBV19 | NA | CASIGFGNEKLFF | TGTGCCAGTATCGGGTTTGGAAATGAAAAACTGTTTTTT
NA | TRBJ1-5 | TRBV9 | NA | CASSVGEGQNQPQHF | TGTGCCAGCAGCGTAGGCGAGGGACAAAACCAGCCCCAGCATTTT
few | TRBJ1-4 | TRBV12-3/TRBV12-4 | TRBD1 | CASSRQTGVNEKLFF | TGTGCCAGCAGCAGACAGACAGGGGTTAATGAAAAACTGTTTTTT
few | TRBJ1-1 | TRBV6-1 | NA | CASSEGIRGRPKAFF | TGTGCCAGCAGTGAAGGGATACGGGGCCGACCTAAAGCTTTCTTT
NA | TRBJ1-1 | TRBV6-6 | NA | CASSTPAGGSTEAFF | TGTGCCAGCAGTACCCCGGCCGGGGGGTCCACTGAAGCTTTCTTT
many | TRBJ1-5 | TRBV12-3/TRBV12-4 | NA | CASRRGSAQPQHF | TGTGCCAGCAGAAGAGGGTCCGCCCAGCCCCAGCATTTT
NA | TRBJ2-1 | TRBV5-1 | NA | CASSWDSSTYNEQFF | TGCGCCAGCAGCTGGGACTCCAGCACCTACAATGAGCAGTTCTTC
many | TRBJ2-7 | TRBV28 | TRBD2 | CASRQTSHEQYF | TGTGCCAGCAGACAGACTAGCCACGAGCAGTACTTC
few | TRBJ1-4 | TRBV28 | NA | CASSFGGSSANEKLFF | TGTGCCAGCAGTTTCGGCGGGAGTAGTGCTAATGAAAAACTGTTTTTT